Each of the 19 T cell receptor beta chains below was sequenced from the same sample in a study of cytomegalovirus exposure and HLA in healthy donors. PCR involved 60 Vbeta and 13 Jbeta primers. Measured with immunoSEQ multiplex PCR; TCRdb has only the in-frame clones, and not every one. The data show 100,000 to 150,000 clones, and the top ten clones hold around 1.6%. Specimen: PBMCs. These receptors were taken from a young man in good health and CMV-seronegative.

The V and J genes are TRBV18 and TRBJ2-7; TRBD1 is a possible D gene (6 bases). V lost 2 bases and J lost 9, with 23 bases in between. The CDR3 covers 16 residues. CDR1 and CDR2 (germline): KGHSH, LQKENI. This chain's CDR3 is CASSPTGFGLGPAQYF. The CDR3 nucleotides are TGTGCCAGCTCACCAACAGGGTTCGGCCTGGGTCCTGCGCAGTACTTC.

CDR3: CASSILGGFTEAFF. CDR3 DNA sequence: TGTGCCAGCAGCATTCTCGGGGGATTCACTGAAGCTTTCTTT. V and J are TRBV27 and TRBJ1-1, with a tentative D call TRBD1 (5 bases). CDR3 size: 14 residues. Germline V gene lookup returns CDR1 MNHEY and CDR2 SMNVEV (reference sequence). Between the trimmed V and J ends, which lost 6 bases and 4 bases, there was a span of 15 bases.

CDR3 residues: CASSQGSSGNTIYF. In DNA form, the CDR3 reads TGTGCCAGCAGCCAGGGCAGCTCTGGAAACACCATATATTTT. This sequence joins TRBV11-3 and TRBJ1-3; possibly TRBD1 for D (5 bases). The CDR3 is 14 residues long. Germline V lookup: CDR1 SGHNT, CDR2 YENEEA. V lost 5 bases and J lost 0, with 8 bases in between.

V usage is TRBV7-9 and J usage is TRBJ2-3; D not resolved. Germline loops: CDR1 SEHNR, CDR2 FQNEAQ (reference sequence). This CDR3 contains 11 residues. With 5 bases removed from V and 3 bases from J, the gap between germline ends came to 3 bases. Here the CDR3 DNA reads TGTGCCAGCAGCCAGACAGATACGCAGTATTTT. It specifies CASSQTDTQYF.

The CDR3 protein is CATSRPGYEQYF. The CDR3 DNA sequence: TGTGCCACCAGCAGGCCGGGGTACGAGCAGTACTTC. The gene calls are TRBV15 and TRBJ2-7, with a tentative D call TRBD2 (5 bases). The CDR3 loop spans 12 amino acids. Between the trimmed V and J ends, which lost 3 bases and 4 bases, there was a span of 7 bases. Germline CDR1 LNHNV, CDR2 YYDKDF (reference sequence).

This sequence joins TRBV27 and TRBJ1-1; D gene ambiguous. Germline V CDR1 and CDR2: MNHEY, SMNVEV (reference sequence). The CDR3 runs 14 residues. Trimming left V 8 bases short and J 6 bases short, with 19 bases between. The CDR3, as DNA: TGTGCCAGCTTCCCAACGACTGCGGTTGCTGAAGCTTTCTTT. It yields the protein CASFPTTAVAEAFF.

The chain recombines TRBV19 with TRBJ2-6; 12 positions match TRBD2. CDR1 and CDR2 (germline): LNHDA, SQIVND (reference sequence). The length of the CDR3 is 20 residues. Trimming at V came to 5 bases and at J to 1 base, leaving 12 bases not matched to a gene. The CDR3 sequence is CASSWGLAGGPGSGANVLTF. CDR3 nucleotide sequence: TGTGCCAGTAGTTGGGGGCTAGCGGGAGGGCCGGGATCTGGGGCCAACGTCCTGACTTTC.

CDR3 loop: CASSLDRRNSPLHF. CDR3 nucleotides: TGCGCCAGCAGCTTGGACAGAAGGAATTCACCCCTCCACTTT. The V and J genes are TRBV5-1 and TRBJ1-6; D ambiguous. The CDR3 has 14 amino acids. Germline V gene sequence: CDR1 SGHRS, CDR2 YFSETQ. The V gene lost 0 bases and the J gene lost 7 bases, with 8 bases spanning the gap.

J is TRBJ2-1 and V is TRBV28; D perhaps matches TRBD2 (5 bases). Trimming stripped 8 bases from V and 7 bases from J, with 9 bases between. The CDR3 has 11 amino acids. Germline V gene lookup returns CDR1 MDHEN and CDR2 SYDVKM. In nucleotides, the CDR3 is TGTGCCAGCGGAGGTCAAAATGAGCAGTTCTTC. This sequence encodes CASGGQNEQFF.

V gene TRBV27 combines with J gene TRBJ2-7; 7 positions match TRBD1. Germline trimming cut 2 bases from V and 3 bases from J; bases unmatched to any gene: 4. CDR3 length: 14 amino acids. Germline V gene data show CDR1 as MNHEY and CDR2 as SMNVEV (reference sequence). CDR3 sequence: CASSLHGDSYEQYF. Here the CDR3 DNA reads TGTGCCAGCAGTTTACACGGGGACAGCTACGAGCAGTACTTC.

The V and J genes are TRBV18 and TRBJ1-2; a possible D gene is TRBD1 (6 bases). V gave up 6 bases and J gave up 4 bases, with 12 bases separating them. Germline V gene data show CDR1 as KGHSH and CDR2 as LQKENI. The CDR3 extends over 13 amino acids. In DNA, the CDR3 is TGTGCCAGCTCCCTGGACAGCAGCTATGGCTACACCTTC. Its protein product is CASSLDSSYGYTF.

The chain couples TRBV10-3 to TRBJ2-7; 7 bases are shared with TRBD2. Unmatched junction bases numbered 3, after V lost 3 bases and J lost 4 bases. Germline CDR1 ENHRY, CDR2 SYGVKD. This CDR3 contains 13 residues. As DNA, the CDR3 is TGTGCCATCAGTGAAAGGCGGGGGTACGAGCAGTACTTC. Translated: CAISERRGYEQYF.

The CDR3 loop reads CASSLEAGKHAQPQHF. CDR3 sequence (DNA): TGTGCCAGCAGCTTGGAGGCAGGGAAGCACGCTCAGCCCCAGCATTTT. This chain connects TRBV5-6 to TRBJ1-5, with a possible D match to TRBD1 (5 bases). The germline CDR1 and CDR2 sequences are SGHDT and YYEEEE. V was pared by 0 bases and J by 6 bases, with 16 bases between. CDR3 length: 16 residues.

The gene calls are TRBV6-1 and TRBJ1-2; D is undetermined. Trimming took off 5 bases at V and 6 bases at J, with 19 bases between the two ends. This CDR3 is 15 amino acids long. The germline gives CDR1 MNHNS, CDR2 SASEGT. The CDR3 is CASSPFSREGDGYTF. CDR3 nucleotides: TGTGCCAGCAGTCCCTTTAGTAGGGAGGGCGATGGCTACACCTTC.

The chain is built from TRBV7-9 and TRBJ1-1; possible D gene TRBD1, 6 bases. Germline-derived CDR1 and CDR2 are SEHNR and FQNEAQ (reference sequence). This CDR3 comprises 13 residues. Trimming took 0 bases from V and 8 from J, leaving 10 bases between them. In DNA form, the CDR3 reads TGTGCCAGCAGCTTAGCACAGGGTGCGGAAGCTTTCTTT. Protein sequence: CASSLAQGAEAFF.

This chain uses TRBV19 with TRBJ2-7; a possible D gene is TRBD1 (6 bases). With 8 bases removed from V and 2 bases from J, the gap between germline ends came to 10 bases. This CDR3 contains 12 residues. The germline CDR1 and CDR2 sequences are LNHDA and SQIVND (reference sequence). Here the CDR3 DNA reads TGTGCCAGTTCGAGGGACACCTACGAGCAGTACTTC. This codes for CASSRDTYEQYF.

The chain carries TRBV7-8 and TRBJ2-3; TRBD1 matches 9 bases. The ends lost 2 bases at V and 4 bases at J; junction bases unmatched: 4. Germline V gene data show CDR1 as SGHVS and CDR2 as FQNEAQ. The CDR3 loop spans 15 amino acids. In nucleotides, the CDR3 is TGTGCCAGCAGCTTAAACAGGGGGCCCTCAGATACGCAGTATTTT. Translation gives CASSLNRGPSDTQYF.

The CDR3 is CASSGGQGLTYEQYF. CDR3 DNA sequence: TGTGCCAGCAGCGGGGGACAGGGTTTAACCTACGAGCAGTACTTC. The chain joins TRBV5-4 to TRBJ2-7, with 9 bases fitting TRBD1. Germline values: CDR1 SGHNT, CDR2 YYREEE (reference sequence). The CDR3 has 15 amino acids. V shed 4 bases and J 2 bases; nucleotides not matched to a gene: 7.

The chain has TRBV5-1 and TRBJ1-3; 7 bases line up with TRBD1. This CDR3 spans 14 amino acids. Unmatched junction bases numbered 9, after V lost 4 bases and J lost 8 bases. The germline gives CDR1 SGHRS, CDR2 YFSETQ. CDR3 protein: CASSPRTGQDTIYF. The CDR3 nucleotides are TGCGCCAGCAGCCCGAGGACAGGCCAGGACACCATATATTTT.